Given below is one TCR beta chain in context. TCRdb analysed the RT-PCR reads with MiXCR anew, one entry per CDR3 protein. This sample has about 700,000 distinct CDR3 sequences, with 11% to 15% found just once. Germline V gene data show CDR1 as SGHRS and CDR2 as YFSETQ. After removal of 4 bases from V and 4 bases from J, the junction contained 4 bases not matched to a gene. The CDR3 sequence is 13 residues long. The source is a female donor in good health, serving as a healthy control. Source material: memory CD4+ T cells from blood. The rearrangement joins TRBV5-1 to TRBJ1-1; TRBD1 agrees at 7 bases. DNA of the CDR3: TGCGCCAGCAGCGCAGCAGGGGGCACTGAAGCTTTCTTT. It encodes CASSAAGGTEAFF.